The present TCR beta chain was sequenced within a study of T cell repertoires in cytomegalovirus infection. Study overall: Both CMV infection and a matching HLA type were indicated by public TCR beta signatures. Notes on the study in general: Summed public TCR beta family frequency identified CMV carriers bearing the relevant HLA. The ex vivo response showed dominance by HLA-C-restricted CMV-specific TCR beta clonotypes.

V trimming: 6 bases; J trimming: 4 bases; junction bases outside the gene matches: 20. The CDR3 covers 19 residues. Using its own MiXCR run on the reads, TCRdb lists one record per CDR3 protein. Of roughly 150,000 distinct CDR3 sequences listed, under 20% were seen once; the top ten hold around 19%. Of note for this clonotype: Its target is unknown.

The source is a human donor in good health (CMV status not recorded). Some clones in this sample may be carry-over from other donors' samples. Sample: CD8+ T cells from PBMCs. This rearrangement joins TRBV12-3 or TRBV12-4 to TRBJ2-1; 8 bases line up with TRBD2. The CDR3 region is CASSSGLAGTDRGYNEQFF. DNA for the CDR3: TGTGCCAGCAGCTCCGGGCTAGCGGGCACCGATAGGGGATACAATGAGCAGTTCTTC.